A selection of T cell receptor beta chains follows, all from one sample in a study of shared clonotypes between healthy human individuals. The data were produced by immunoSEQ multiplex PCR, yet TCRdb's version contains in-frame clones alone and is incomplete. This sample yields 450,000 to 500,000 clones, of which around 73% are seen a single time; around 12% belongs to the top ten. The specimen was PBMCs. These receptors were taken from a woman between 35 and 50 years old in good health. Some clones in this sample may be carry-over from other donors' samples. Both conserved end residues are part of each CDR3. The D gene is left open where the match is weak. Expanded clones get a size class; other rows say once, few or many, or leave the size out.

TRBJ2-7 | once | NA | 15 | TRBV10-2 | CASRLGQGSSYEQYF | TGCGCCAGCAGGCTGGGGCAGGGTAGCTCCTACGAGCAGTACTTC
TRBJ2-7 | few | TRBD1 | 14 | TRBV5-6 | CASSLGTVTYEQYF | TGTGCCAGCAGCTTAGGGACAGTTACCTACGAGCAGTACTTC
TRBJ2-3 | NA | NA | 15 | TRBV7-3 | CASSFGAGTTDTQYF | TGTGCCAGCAGCTTTGGGGCGGGGACCACAGATACGCAGTATTTT
TRBJ2-7 | NA | TRBD2 | 13 | TRBV27 | CASRAGVDYEQYF | TGTGCCAGCAGGGCGGGAGTGGACTACGAGCAGTACTTC
TRBJ2-5 | NA | NA | 14 | TRBV5-1 | CASSSLREQETQYF | TGCGCCAGCAGCTCCTTACGCGAGCAAGAGACCCAGTACTTC
TRBJ2-7 | NA | NA | 15 | TRBV4-1 | CASSPTFTGTYEQYF | TGCGCCAGCAGCCCGACCTTTACAGGTACCTACGAGCAGTACTTC
TRBJ1-4 | few | NA | 12 | TRBV15 | CATSRDDRPCIF | TGTGCCACCAGCAGAGATGACAGGCCCTGCATTTTT
TRBJ2-7 | many | TRBD1 | 13 | TRBV29-1 | CSVRGFTGDEQYF | TGCAGCGTTCGGGGATTTACAGGGGACGAGCAGTACTTC
TRBJ1-5 | NA | NA | 16 | TRBV18 | CASSPSGGSGNQPQHF | TGTGCCAGCTCACCATCGGGGGGGTCGGGCAATCAGCCCCAGCATTTT
TRBJ1-1 | NA | NA | 17 | TRBV11-2 | CASSSVRGSLVNTEAFF | TGTGCCAGCAGCTCTGTTAGGGGGAGCTTGGTGAACACTGAAGCTTTCTTT
TRBJ1-1 | few | TRBD1 | 13 | TRBV30 | CAWTRQGVTEAFF | TGTGCCTGGACCCGACAGGGGGTTACTGAAGCTTTCTTT
TRBJ1-1 | NA | NA | 12 | TRBV10-3 | CAISSVGAEAFF | TGTGCCATCAGCTCGGTGGGGGCTGAAGCTTTCTTT
TRBJ2-3 | once | TRBD2 | 17 | TRBV5-1 | CASSRSLGRVGTDTQYF | TGCGCCAGCAGCCGATCTCTGGGGAGGGTGGGCACAGATACGCAGTATTTT
TRBJ2-7 | NA | NA | 11 | TRBV6-6 | CASSRAYEQYF | TGTGCCAGCAGCAGGGCCTACGAGCAGTACTTC
TRBJ1-3 | NA | NA | 15 | TRBV7-2 | CASSREGLGGNTIYF | TGTGCCAGCAGCCGGGAGGGTTTGGGTGGAAACACCATATATTTT
TRBJ2-7 | NA | NA | 16 | TRBV18 | CASSPPGTSSSYEQYF | TGTGCCAGCTCACCTCCCGGGACATCGAGCTCCTACGAGCAGTACTTC
TRBJ2-3 | NA | NA | 15 | TRBV9 | CASSPRGSVADTQYF | TGTGCCAGCAGCCCCCGGGGGAGTGTCGCAGATACGCAGTATTTT
TRBJ1-4 | NA | NA | 15 | TRBV5-4 | CASSPSWGRGEKLFF | TGTGCCAGCAGCCCCTCTTGGGGTAGGGGCGAAAAACTGTTTTTT
TRBJ2-3 | many | TRBD2 | 15 | TRBV5-1 | CASSPLAGVQDTQYF | TGCGCCAGCAGCCCTCTAGCGGGAGTTCAAGATACGCAGTATTTT
TRBJ2-5 | NA | NA | 13 | TRBV2 | CASSDEMEGTQYF | TGTGCCAGCAGTGATGAGATGGAAGGGACCCAGTACTTC
TRBJ2-5 | NA | NA | 13 | TRBV7-2 | CASSLEDSETQYF | TGTGCCAGCAGCTTAGAGGACTCGGAGACCCAGTACTTC
TRBJ2-1 | NA | TRBD2 | 17 | TRBV5-1 | CASSLQGLASPYNEQFF | TGCGCCAGCAGCTTACAGGGACTAGCGTCCCCCTACAATGAGCAGTTCTTC
TRBJ1-5 | NA | NA | 12 | TRBV5-6 | CASSLGSQPQHF | TGTGCCAGCAGCTTGGGGAGTCAGCCCCAGCATTTT
TRBJ1-2 | NA | NA | 15 | TRBV5-5 | CASSPSGAESYGYTF | TGTGCCAGCAGCCCATCCGGGGCCGAGTCCTATGGCTACACCTTC
TRBJ2-3 | NA | NA | 17 | TRBV4-1 | CASSQGAGFSSTDTQYF | TGCGCCAGCAGCCAAGGGGCGGGATTCTCTAGCACAGATACGCAGTATTTT
TRBJ1-1 | NA | TRBD1 | 19 | TRBV7-9 | CASSPTYGTGGIRNTEAFF | TGTGCCAGCAGCCCCACCTACGGGACAGGGGGTATTAGGAACACTGAAGCTTTCTTT
TRBJ2-2 | NA | NA | 13 | TRBV5-1 | CASSLRNTGELFF | TGCGCCAGCAGCTTGCGAAACACCGGGGAGCTGTTTTTT
TRBJ2-4 | NA | NA | 14 | TRBV10-1 | CASSDRTTGNIQYF | TGCGCCAGCAGTGACCGAACCACAGGGAACATTCAGTACTTC
TRBJ2-3 | NA | NA | 12 | TRBV27 | CASRTVPDTQYF | TGTGCCAGCCGTACCGTCCCAGATACGCAGTATTTT
TRBJ2-7 | few | TRBD2 | 17 | TRBV5-6 | CASSPDRLAGDWYEQYF | TGTGCCAGCAGCCCGGATAGGCTAGCGGGAGATTGGTACGAGCAGTACTTC
TRBJ1-5 | NA | NA | 15 | TRBV28 | CASSLPAGLDQPQHF | TGTGCCAGCAGTTTGCCCGCAGGGTTGGATCAGCCCCAGCATTTT
TRBJ2-2 | NA | NA | 14 | TRBV11-2 | CASSVGRGTGELFF | TGTGCCAGCAGCGTCGGCCGGGGCACCGGGGAGCTGTTTTTT
TRBJ2-2 | NA | NA | 13 | TRBV2 | CAIRDLNTGELFF | TGTGCCATCCGGGACTTAAACACCGGGGAGCTGTTTTTT
TRBJ2-3 | once | TRBD2 | 16 | TRBV7-2 | CASSELSGRGADTQYF | TGTGCCAGCAGCGAACTTAGCGGGAGAGGGGCAGATACACAGTATTTT
TRBJ2-7 | NA | TRBD1 | 14 | TRBV18 | CASSNRDRYYEQYF | TGTGCCAGCTCTAACCGGGACAGATACTACGAGCAGTACTTC
TRBJ2-1 | NA | TRBD1 | 15 | TRBV7-7 | CASSLIGTGGNEQFF | TGTGCTAGCAGCTTAATCGGGACAGGAGGCAATGAGCAGTTCTTC
TRBJ2-5 | NA | TRBD1 | 15 | TRBV5-1 | CASSPDRGRGETQYF | TGCGCCAGCAGCCCGGACAGGGGGCGCGGGGAGACCCAGTACTTC
TRBJ2-3 | once | NA | 13 | TRBV6-1 | CASSSYSTDTQYF | TGTGCCAGCAGCTCTTATAGCACAGATACGCAGTATTTT
TRBJ2-3 | NA | NA | 10 | TRBV28 | CASSPSTQYF | TGTGCCAGCAGTCCCTCCACGCAGTATTTT
TRBJ1-5 | NA | NA | 17 | TRBV21-1 | CASSSRRGGGRGQPQHF | TGTGCCAGCAGCTCCCGGCGGGGAGGGGGCCGGGGTCAGCCCCAGCATTTT
TRBJ2-1 | once | TRBD2 | 14 | TRBV7-3 | CASRDAGGTWEQFF | TGTGCCAGCAGGGACGCGGGAGGTACTTGGGAGCAGTTCTTC
TRBJ2-3 | NA | NA | 15 | TRBV5-6 | CASSLGAGRTDTQYF | TGTGCCAGCAGCTTGGGGGCAGGACGCACAGATACGCAGTATTTT
TRBJ2-3 | NA | NA | 16 | TRBV18 | CASSPQQGRLADTQYF | TGTGCCAGCTCACCACAGCAGGGGAGACTTGCAGATACGCAGTATTTT
TRBJ2-7 | few | NA | 16 | TRBV14 | CASSQDRFAGTYEQYF | TGTGCCAGCAGCCAAGATAGGTTCGCAGGAACTTACGAGCAGTACTTC
TRBJ1-1 | NA | NA | 17 | TRBV7-2 | CASSQGQLGLKGTEAFF | TGTGCCAGCAGCCAAGGACAGTTGGGATTAAAAGGGACTGAAGCTTTCTTT
TRBJ2-5 | NA | NA | 13 | TRBV5-1 | CASKRVMQETQYF | TGCGCCAGCAAAAGAGTCATGCAAGAGACCCAGTACTTC
TRBJ2-4 | many | TRBD2 | 15 | TRBV6-1 | CASSEYAGGPNIQYF | TGTGCCAGCAGTGAATATGCGGGAGGGCCCAACATTCAGTACTTC
TRBJ1-2 | NA | NA | 13 | TRBV7-2 | CASSPEANYGYTF | TGTGCCAGCAGCCCCGAGGCTAACTATGGCTACACCTTC
TRBJ1-3 | NA | NA | 13 | TRBV5-1 | CASSATGGNTIYF | TGCGCCAGCAGCGCCACAGGGGGAAACACCATATATTTT
TRBJ2-1 | NA | NA | 14 | TRBV4-2 | CASSHVTAPNEQFF | TGTGCCAGCAGCCACGTGACAGCTCCCAATGAGCAGTTCTTC
TRBJ2-1 | NA | TRBD2 | 15 | TRBV10-3 | CAISDSGTSHNEQFF | TGTGCCATCAGCGACTCCGGGACTAGCCACAATGAGCAGTTCTTC